This TCR beta chain was sequenced in a study of blood T cells in healthy people across ages. On the study more broadly: T cells yielded about one barcoded beta molecule per two cells through template switching. Study-wide results and limits: Fewer expanded clones and more diversity marked long-lived versus aged donors. Age showed a roughly linear inverse relationship with TCR beta diversity per million T cells.

The authors drew around 11 milliliters of peripheral blood from each donor. The use of a sample-barcoded 5' primer and a J-beta primer mix characterized a second PCR of roughly 7 to 11 cycles. MiXCR was run by TCRdb on the 5' RACE reads, yielding one entry per CDR3 protein. Of more than 500,000 distinct CDR3 sequences in the sample, about 25% were seen once. On this clonotype itself: Its matching antigen is unknown.

Trimming pared 2 bases from V and 0 bases from J, leaving 8 bases between. This CDR3 is 14 amino acids long. Germline V gene lookup returns CDR1 SGHDT and CDR2 YYEEEE. This chain links TRBV5-6 with TRBJ2-5, with D unresolved. Sequencing was done on a sample of blood. This receptor was identified in a woman in her seventies in good health. The CDR3 DNA reads TGTGCCAGCAGCTTTGGTACCGACCAAGAGACCCAGTACTTC. It encodes CASSFGTDQETQYF.